Sequencing of this T cell receptor (beta chain) was carried out in a study of control samples from healthy donors and cancer patients. V was trimmed by 2 bases and J by 1 base, leaving 11 bases between them. The V gene's germline CDR1 is MDHEN and CDR2 SYDVKM. This CDR3 region has 15 residues. Here immunoSEQ multiplex PCR was the method, and the copy in TCRdb shows in-frame clones only, minus some. Of approximately 170,000 clones in the sample, 90% were seen once. The chain employs TRBV28 and TRBJ1-1, with a tentative D call TRBD1 (5 bases). The sequence came from a woman aged 45-65 years in good health. Material: blood. CDR3 sequence: CASSLGRAGNTEAFF. As DNA, the CDR3 is TGTGCCAGCAGTTTAGGCAGGGCGGGGAACACTGAAGCTTTCTTT.